This TCR beta chain was captured in a study of cytomegalovirus exposure and HLA in healthy donors. For this clone: The antigen remains undetermined.

PCR involved 60 Vbeta and 13 Jbeta primers. Produced via immunoSEQ multiplex PCR; TCRdb's table is partial and in-frame only. The table has under 150,000 clones, 81% seen once. V trimming: 6 bases; J trimming: 8 bases; junction bases outside the gene matches: 16. This CDR3 is built from 16 residues. Germline V gives CDR1 MDHEN, CDR2 SYDVKM. Study-wide results and caveats: TCR beta V- and J-gene trimming, according to a later analysis, was linked to a missense DCLRE1C variant.

The V and J genes are TRBV28 and TRBJ1-2; 9 bases fit TRBD1. The clonotype was recovered from a woman younger than 45 in good health and CMV-seronegative. Sequenced material: PBMCs. CDR3 protein: CASRLDRDRDVVGYTF. As DNA, the CDR3 is TGTGCCAGCAGACTGGACCGGGACAGGGACGTTGTAGGCTACACCTTC.